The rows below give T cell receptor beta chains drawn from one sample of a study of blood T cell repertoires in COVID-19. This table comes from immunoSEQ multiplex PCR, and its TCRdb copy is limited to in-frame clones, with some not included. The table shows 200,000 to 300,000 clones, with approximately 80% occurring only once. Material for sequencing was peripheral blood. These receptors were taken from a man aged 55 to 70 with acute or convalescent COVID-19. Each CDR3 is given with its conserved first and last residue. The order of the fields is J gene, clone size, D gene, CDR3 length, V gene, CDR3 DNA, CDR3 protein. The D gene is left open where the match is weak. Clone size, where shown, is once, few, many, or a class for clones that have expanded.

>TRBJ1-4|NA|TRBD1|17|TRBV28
TGTGCCAGCAGTTTGTGGGGGACAGAGGTAACTAATGAAAAACTGTTTTTT
CASSLWGTEVTNEKLFF
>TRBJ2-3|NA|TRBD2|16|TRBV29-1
TGCAGCGTTGGGGGGACTAGCGGGAGAGGCACAGATACGCAGTATTTT
CSVGGTSGRGTDTQYF
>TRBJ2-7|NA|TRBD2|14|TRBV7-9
TGTGCCAGCAGCTTCCCGGGACTAGCGGGAGGGCAGTACTTC
CASSFPGLAGGQYF
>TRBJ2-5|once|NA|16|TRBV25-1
TGTGCCAGCAGACCCAGCGCACCGGCGGGGAAAGAGACCCAGTACTTC
CASRPSAPAGKETQYF
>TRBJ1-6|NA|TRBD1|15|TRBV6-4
TGTGCCAGCAGTCCTCAGACAGGGCTTCATTCACCCCTCCACTTT
CASSPQTGLHSPLHF
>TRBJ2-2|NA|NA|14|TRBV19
TGTGCCTTTTCCGGGGTCGGTGACACCGGGGAGCTGTTTTTT
CAFSGVGDTGELFF
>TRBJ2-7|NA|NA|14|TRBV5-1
TGCGCCAGCAGCCCGACCGGGAATAACTACGAGCAGTACTTC
CASSPTGNNYEQYF
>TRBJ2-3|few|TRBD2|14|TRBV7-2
TGTGCCAGCAGCTTAGCCGGGAGGGCGGATACGCAGTATTTT
CASSLAGRADTQYF
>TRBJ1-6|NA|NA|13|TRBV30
TGTGCCTGGACGGGATCCTATAATTCACCCCTCCACTTT
CAWTGSYNSPLHF
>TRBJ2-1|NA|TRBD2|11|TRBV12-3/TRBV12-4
TGTGCCAGCACTCCCGGGACTAAGCAGTTCTTC
CASTPGTKQFF
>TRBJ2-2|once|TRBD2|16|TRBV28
TGTGCCAGCAGGGATGGACTAGCGGGAGTTACCGGGGAGCTGTTTTTT
CASRDGLAGVTGELFF
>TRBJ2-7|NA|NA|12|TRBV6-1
TGTGCCAGCAGTGACGAGACCTACGAGCAGTACTTC
CASSDETYEQYF
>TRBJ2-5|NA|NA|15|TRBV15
TGTGCCACCAGCAGAGATCGAGACTACCAAGAGACCCAGTACTTC
CATSRDRDYQETQYF
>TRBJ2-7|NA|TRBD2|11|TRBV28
TGTGCCAGCAGTCCCGGGGGGGAGCAGTACTTC
CASSPGGEQYF
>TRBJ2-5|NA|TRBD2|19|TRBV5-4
TGTGCCAGCAGCGCTCCCCCCCGCGGGGGGGATGAAAGCCAAGAGACCCAGTACTTC
CASSAPPRGGDESQETQYF
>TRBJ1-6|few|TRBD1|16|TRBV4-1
TGCGCCAGCAGCCAAGGGACAGGGACCGACTATTCACCCCTCCACTTT
CASSQGTGTDYSPLHF
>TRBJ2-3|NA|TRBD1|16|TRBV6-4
TGTGCCAGCAGTGACGAGGGGACAGAACCCACAGATACGCAGTATTTT
CASSDEGTEPTDTQYF
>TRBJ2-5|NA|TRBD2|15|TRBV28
TGTGCCAGCAGCTGGACTAGCGGGTTCCAAGAGACCCAGTACTTC
CASSWTSGFQETQYF
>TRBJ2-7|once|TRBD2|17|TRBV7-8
TGTGCCAGCAGCTTAGTCATAGCGGGCGCATTTTTTTACGAGCAGTACTTC
CASSLVIAGAFFYEQYF
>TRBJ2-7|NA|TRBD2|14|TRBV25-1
TGTGCCAGCAGTATGGGACTAGACCTCTACGAGCAGTACTTC
CASSMGLDLYEQYF
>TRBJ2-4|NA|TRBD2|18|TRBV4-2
TGTGCCAGCAGCCCGACGGGGCTTTCAGCGGGATCCAAAAACATTCAGTACTTC
CASSPTGLSAGSKNIQYF
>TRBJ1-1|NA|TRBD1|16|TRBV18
TGTGCCAGCTCACCGCCATTGACAGGGGGGAACACTGAAGCTTTCTTT
CASSPPLTGGNTEAFF
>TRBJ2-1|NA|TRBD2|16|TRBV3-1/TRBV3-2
TGTGCCAGCAGCCAAGGGGGGACTAGCAACTACAATGAGCAGTTCTTC
CASSQGGTSNYNEQFF
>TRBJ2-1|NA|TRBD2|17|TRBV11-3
TGTGCCAGCAGCAACGGACTAGCGGGAGGGCCAGGATATGAGCAGTTCTTC
CASSNGLAGGPGYEQFF
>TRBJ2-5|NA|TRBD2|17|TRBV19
TGTGCCAGTAGTACAACTCAAGCGGGAGATGGGAAAGAGACCCAGTACTTC
CASSTTQAGDGKETQYF
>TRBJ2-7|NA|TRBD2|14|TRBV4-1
TGCGCCAGCAGGCGGGCTAGCGGGACCTACGAGCAGTACTTC
CASRRASGTYEQYF
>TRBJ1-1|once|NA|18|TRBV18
TGTGCCAGCTCACCGCGGGAACCCTCCGGGACCCTGAGGACTGAAGCTTTCTTT
CASSPREPSGTLRTEAFF
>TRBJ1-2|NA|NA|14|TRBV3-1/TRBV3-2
TGTGCCAGCAGCCAAGAAGGGAGCCCCGTGGGCTACACCTTC
CASSQEGSPVGYTF
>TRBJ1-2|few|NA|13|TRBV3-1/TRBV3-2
TGTGCCAGCAGCCAAGAAGGAGGGGAAGGCTACACCTTC
CASSQEGGEGYTF